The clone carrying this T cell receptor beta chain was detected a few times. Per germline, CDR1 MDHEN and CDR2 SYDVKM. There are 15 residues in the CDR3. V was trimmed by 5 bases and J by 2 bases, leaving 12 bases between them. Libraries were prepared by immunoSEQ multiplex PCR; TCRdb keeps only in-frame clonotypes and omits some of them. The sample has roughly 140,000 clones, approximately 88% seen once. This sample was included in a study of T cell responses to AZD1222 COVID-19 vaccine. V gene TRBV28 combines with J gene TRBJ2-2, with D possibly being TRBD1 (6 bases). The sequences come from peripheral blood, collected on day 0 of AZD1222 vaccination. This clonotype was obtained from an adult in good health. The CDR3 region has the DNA TGTGCCAGCAGTCCTGGGGGCCTTAACACCGGGGAGCTGTTTTTT. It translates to CASSPGGLNTGELFF.